This T cell receptor (beta chain) was sequenced in a study of blood T cell repertoires in COVID-19. Source study methods: Nucleated cell number was recorded as an estimate derived from reference gene primer amplification. The method was immunoSEQ multiplex PCR; TCRdb's version includes in-frame clones alone and lacks a portion of them. V and J calls and clone size are as listed in that table; D and trimming were resolved from the DNA. The sample contains under 45,000 clones, 65% to 90% of which appear only once. The CDR3 runs to 11 residues. V shed 0 bases and J shed 3 bases, with 3 bases lying between them. The germline gives CDR1 GTSNPN, CDR2 SVGIG (reference sequence).

Sample: peripheral blood. This TCR was sampled from a man between 35 and 55 years old with active COVID-19. The chain has TRBV30 and TRBJ2-7; the D is unclear. This CDR3 reads CAWSVLYEQYF. Written as DNA, the CDR3 is TGTGCCTGGAGTGTACTCTACGAGCAGTACTTC. Full variable domain (missing parts from reference TRBV30 and TRBJ2-7): SQTIHQWPATLVQPVGSPLSLECTVEGTSNPNLYWYRQAAGRGLQLLFYSVGIGQISSEVPQNLSASRPQDRQFILSSKKLLLSDSGFYLCAWSVLYEQYFGPGTRLTVT.